This T cell receptor beta chain is from a study of naive and memory T cell subsets (dated by TCRdb to between 2016 and 2019). The study in broad terms: An open-source, UMI-based TCR alpha and beta sequencing pipeline was applied to sorted naive and memory peripheral blood T cell subsets. The functional CMV T cell responses agreed completely with IgG serology results. RNA was DNase-treated and reverse transcribed with TCR constant-region primers, mostly using SuperScript III.

The method behind the library was UMI-ligation and nested PCR. The beta constant-region primer was an equimolar mix of two oligonucleotides covering both TRBC1 and TRBC2. A single-stranded oligonucleotide carrying the SP2 primer and a 12-nucleotide UMI was ligated to the 3' end of the cDNA by T4 RNA ligase 1. Four rounds of PCR were used to amplify ligated cDNA, with nested alpha and beta constant-region primers being used together with the SP2 primer. Incubation of the ligation reaction lasted roughly 20-25 hours at 16 degrees C. PCR2 was usually performed as a SYBR Green qPCR and halted at a preset threshold so that over-amplification would not occur. Apart from the first purification, every purification step used Agencourt AMPure XP magnetic beads. Library quantification was done by Qubit, followed by a TapeStation check on which the main peak was expected at around 650 bp. The pooled libraries were sequenced on an Illumina MiSeq using v2 2x251 paired-end kits, which usually yielded roughly 0.95-2.2 million reads per sample. Each sample library was pooled at roughly 4 nM, and about 4.5-7% PhiX was included to improve cluster recognition. As for the authors' bioinformatics: Using tag matching that tolerated one base-pair mismatch, Decombinator assigned V and J genes to FASTQ reads that had been processed by Demultiplexor. UMIs were used by Collapsinator to correct both sequencing errors and frequency errors arising from PCR heterogeneity. TCRs were translated and CDR3s were extracted from the conserved cysteine to the FGXG phenylalanine by CDR3Translator, with non-productive sequences being flagged. Gini, Shannon entropy and inverse Simpson indices were calculated on repertoires subsampled to equal numbers of UMI-defined TCRs. Within the linear range, a power law was fitted by maximum likelihood to the distributions of clonotype abundance. When run on a single naive CD8 sample, MIGEC and the pipeline yielded similar UMI counts, similar unique TCR numbers and similar clonal distributions. One analysis removed from the naive repertoire any naive TCRs that were also present in any memory subset from the same donor. Repertoires were searched for 7,322 CMV-associated CDR3 sequences compiled from VDJdb and a published dataset. The public reads were reanalyzed by TCRdb: fastp trimming at Q25, MiXCR alignment, in-frame beta chains only. Each CDR3 protein gets just one entry, which takes the most common genes and DNA from the rows behind it. None of the V and J calls come from the authors' own analysis; TCRdb made them. The sample contains around 160,000 distinct CDR3 sequences, 17% of them found a single time. In total, the top ten clones hold just over 0.14% of the sample.

Separate amplification of TCR alpha and beta chain libraries was performed from the second PCR step onward. The CMV status of each donor was determined by measuring IFNgamma production from CD4+ T cells after fresh PBMCs had been stimulated overnight with CMV viral lysate. CD4 T cells were positively selected using Miltenyi beads, after which CD8 T cells were positively selected from the CD4-negative fraction. Cells stained for CD3, CD4, CD8, CD45RA, CD27 and a live/dead dye were sorted on a BD Aria II into four subsets by CD45RA and CD27. A few healthy volunteers provided blood, and the blood of each volunteer was split into CD4 and CD8 T cells and then into four differentiation subsets. Approximately 110 ml of peripheral blood was taken from each donor, and PBMC were separated by density-gradient centrifugation on Ficoll-Paque PLUS. The sorted cells were lysed in RLT buffer, after which RNA was extracted using a Qiagen RNeasy kit and kept at -80 degrees C.

Results and caveats for the whole study, not just this receptor: Single alpha or beta chain sequences, rather than paired alpha/beta receptors, were used to define clonotypes. Gini index rose and Shannon and inverse Simpson diversity fell from naive through CM, EM and EMRA in both CD4 and CD8 cells. RNA-based TCR counts may be affected by expression changes linked to T cell activation and differentiation. A few larger clonotypes were present in naive repertoires, especially CD8 naive repertoires, and these clonotypes were possibly memory cells re-expressing CD45RA. The repertoire findings for the naive and memory subsets could not be validated, as no ground truth was available. After error correction, only a single occurrence was seen for over 95% of naive TCR sequences, so much steeper abundance distributions were produced than in memory subsets. TCR abundance followed a power law whose exponent differed between naive and memory subsets but was consistent across the three individuals.

The CDR3 goes from the cysteine to the phenylalanine over 14 residues. This entry keeps only the CDR3 DNA: 42 bases, framed from base 1. From the germline V gene (reference sequence), CDR1 is MNHNY and CDR2 is SVGAGI. Germline trimming: 2 bases from V, 4 bases from J; junction bases outside gene matches: 1. This clonotype came up a few times. The antigen it binds to is not known. Base qualities are not recorded, but no much larger clone differs from it by a single base. The sample consisted of naive CD4+ T cells from blood. The meaning of the sample's cell subset or site label: naive T cells, CD45RA high CD27+. The TCR originated in a human donor in good health. The V gene is TRBV6-6 and the J gene is TRBJ1-4; the junction holds 7 bases that match TRBD1. The CDR3 sequence is CASSYGTDNEKLFF. The bases are TGTGCCAGCAGTTACGGGACAGATAATGAAAAACTGTTTTTT.